This TCR beta chain originates from a study of Graves' ophthalmopathy and Graves' hyperthyroidism. In regard to this clonotype: Antigen specificity is unknown.

Study-wide findings and caveats: Detected in blood as well were most expanded thyroid clonotypes with frequency above 0.001.

Researchers took RNA transcripts and amplified TCR beta CDR3 regions from them. HTBI primers were used in a first-round RT-PCR, which preceded a second-round multiplex PCR. TCRdb re-called the multiplex PCR reads with MiXCR, one entry per CDR3 protein. The sample consists of around 1.1 million distinct CDR3 sequences, about 40% of them appearing once. The CDR3 runs to 17 residues. Germline V gene sequence: CDR1 MGHDK, CDR2 SYGVNS. Trimming removed 1 base from V and 3 bases from J; junction bases left unmatched: 2. J is TRBJ2-1 and V is TRBV25-1, with TRBD2 identical over 14 bases. The clonotype was recovered from an adult man with Graves' hyperthyroidism. The sample consisted of peripheral blood or thyroid tissue (not recorded which). In DNA form, the CDR3 reads TGTGCCAGCAGTGAATTGGGACTAGCGGGAGACTACAATGAGCAGTTCTTC. It encodes CASSELGLAGDYNEQFF.